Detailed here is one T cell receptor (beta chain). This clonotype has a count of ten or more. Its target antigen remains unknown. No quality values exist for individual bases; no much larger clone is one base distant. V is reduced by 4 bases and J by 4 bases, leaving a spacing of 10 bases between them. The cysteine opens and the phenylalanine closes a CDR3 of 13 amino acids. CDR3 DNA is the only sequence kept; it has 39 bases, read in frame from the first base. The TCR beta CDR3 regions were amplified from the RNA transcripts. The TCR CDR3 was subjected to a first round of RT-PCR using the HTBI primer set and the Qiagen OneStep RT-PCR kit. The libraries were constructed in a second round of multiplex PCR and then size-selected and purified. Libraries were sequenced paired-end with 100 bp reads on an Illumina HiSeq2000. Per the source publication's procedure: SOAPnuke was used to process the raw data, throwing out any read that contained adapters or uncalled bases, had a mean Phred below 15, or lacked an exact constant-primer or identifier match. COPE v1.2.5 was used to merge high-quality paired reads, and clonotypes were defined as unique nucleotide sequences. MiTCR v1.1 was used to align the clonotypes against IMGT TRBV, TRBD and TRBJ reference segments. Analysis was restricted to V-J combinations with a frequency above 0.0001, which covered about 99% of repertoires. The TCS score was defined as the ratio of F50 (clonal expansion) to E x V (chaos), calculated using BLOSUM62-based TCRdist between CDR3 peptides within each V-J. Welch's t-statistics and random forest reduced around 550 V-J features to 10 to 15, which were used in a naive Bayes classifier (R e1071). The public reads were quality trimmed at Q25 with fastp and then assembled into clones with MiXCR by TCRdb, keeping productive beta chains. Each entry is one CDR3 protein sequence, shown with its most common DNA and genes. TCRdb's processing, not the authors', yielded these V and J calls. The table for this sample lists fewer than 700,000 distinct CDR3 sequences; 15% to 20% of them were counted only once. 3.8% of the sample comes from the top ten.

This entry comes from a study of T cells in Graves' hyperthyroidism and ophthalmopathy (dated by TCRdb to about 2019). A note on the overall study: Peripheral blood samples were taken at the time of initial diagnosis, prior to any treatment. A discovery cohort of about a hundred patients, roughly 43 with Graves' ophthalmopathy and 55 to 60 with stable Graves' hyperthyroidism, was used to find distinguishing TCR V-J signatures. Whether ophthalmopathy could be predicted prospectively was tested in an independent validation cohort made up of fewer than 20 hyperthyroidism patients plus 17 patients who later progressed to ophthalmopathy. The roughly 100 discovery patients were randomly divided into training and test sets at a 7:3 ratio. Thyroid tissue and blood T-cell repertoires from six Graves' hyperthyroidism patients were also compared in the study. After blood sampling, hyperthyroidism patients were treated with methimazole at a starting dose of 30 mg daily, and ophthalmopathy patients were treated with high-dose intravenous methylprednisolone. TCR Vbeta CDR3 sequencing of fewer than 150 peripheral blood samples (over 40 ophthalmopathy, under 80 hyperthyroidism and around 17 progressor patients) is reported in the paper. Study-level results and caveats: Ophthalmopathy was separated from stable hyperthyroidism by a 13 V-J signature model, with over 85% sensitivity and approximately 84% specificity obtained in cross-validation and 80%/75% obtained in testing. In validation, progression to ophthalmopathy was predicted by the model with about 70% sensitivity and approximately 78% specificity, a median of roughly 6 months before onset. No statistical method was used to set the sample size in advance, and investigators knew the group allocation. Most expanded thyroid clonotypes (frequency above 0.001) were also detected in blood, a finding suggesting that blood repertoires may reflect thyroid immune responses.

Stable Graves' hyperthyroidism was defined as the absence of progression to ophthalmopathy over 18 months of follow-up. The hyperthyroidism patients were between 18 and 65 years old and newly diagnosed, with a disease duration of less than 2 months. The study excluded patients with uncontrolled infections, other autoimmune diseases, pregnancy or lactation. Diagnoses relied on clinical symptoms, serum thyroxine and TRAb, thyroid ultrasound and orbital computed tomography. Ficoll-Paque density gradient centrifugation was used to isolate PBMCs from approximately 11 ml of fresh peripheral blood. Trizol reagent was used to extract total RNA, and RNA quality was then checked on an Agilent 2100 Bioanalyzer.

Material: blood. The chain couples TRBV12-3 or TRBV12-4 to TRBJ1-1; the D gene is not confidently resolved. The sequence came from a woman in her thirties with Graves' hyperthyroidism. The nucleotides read TGTGCCAGCAGTTCAACTCGGGGCACTGAAGCTTTCTTT. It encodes CASSSTRGTEAFF.